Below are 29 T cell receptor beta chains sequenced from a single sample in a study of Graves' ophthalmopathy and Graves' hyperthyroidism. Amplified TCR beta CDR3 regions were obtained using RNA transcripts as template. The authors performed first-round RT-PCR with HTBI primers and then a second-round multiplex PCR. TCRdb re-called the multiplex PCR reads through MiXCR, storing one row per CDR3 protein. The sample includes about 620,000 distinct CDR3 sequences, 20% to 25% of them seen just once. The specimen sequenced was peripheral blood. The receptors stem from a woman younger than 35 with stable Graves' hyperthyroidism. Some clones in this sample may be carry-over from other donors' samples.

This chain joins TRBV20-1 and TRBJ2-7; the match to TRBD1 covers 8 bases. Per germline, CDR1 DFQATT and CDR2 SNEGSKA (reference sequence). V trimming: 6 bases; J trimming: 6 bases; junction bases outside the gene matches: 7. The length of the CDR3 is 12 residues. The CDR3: CSAPDRVGEQYF. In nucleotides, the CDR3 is TGCAGTGCCCCGGACAGGGTGGGCGAGCAGTACTTC.

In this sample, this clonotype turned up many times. This CDR3 reads CASSSIRGPRQETQYF. The CDR3 DNA reads as TGTGCCAGCAGCTCCATCAGGGGCCCGCGACAAGAGACCCAGTACTTC. This chain uses TRBV7-6 with TRBJ2-5, with D possibly TRBD1 on 6 matching bases. This CDR3 comprises 16 residues. The ends were cut back, 4 bases at V and 2 bases at J, with 17 bases in the middle. The germline V gene encodes CDR1 SGHVS and CDR2 FNYEAQ. The complete variable domain, with remaining parts taken from reference TRBV7-6 and TRBJ2-5, reads GAGVSQSPRYKVTKRGQDVALRCDPISGHVSLYWYRQALGQGPEFLTYFNYEAQQDKSGLPNDRFSAERPEGSISTLTIQRTEQRDSAMYRCASSSIRGPRQETQYFGPGTRLLVL.

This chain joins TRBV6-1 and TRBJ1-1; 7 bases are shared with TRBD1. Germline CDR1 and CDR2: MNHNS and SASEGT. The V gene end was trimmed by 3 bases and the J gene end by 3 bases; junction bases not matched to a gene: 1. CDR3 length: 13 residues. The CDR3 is CASSETGYTEAFF. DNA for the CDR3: TGTGCCAGCAGTGAGACAGGGTACACTGAAGCTTTCTTT.

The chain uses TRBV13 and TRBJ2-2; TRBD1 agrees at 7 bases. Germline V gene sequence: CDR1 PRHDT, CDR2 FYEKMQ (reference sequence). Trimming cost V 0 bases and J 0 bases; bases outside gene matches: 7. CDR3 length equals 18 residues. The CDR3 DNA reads TGTGCCAGCAGCTTAGGCCTGAGGGGGCTAGCGAACACCGGGGAGCTGTTTTTT. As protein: CASSLGLRGLANTGELFF.

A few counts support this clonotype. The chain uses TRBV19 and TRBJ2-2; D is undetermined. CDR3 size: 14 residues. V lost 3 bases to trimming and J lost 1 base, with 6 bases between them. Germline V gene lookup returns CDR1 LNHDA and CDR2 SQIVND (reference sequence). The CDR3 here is CASSIDKNTGELFF. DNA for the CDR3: TGTGCCAGTAGTATTGACAAGAACACCGGGGAGCTGTTTTTT.

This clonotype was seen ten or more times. CDR3 DNA sequence: TGTGCCAGTAGTATACGGGACAGGGGTTATGAAGCTTTCTTT. This gives the protein CASSIRDRGYEAFF. The chain uses TRBV19 and TRBJ1-1; 10 nucleotides agree with TRBD1. This CDR3 has 14 residues. V shed 2 bases and J 7 bases; nucleotides not matched to a gene: 4. Germline CDR1 reads LNHDA; CDR2 reads SQIVND (reference sequence). The variable domain in full, completed from reference TRBV19 and TRBJ1-1, reads DGGITQSPKYLFRKEGQNVTLSCEQNLNHDAMYWYRQDPGQGLRLIYYSQIVNDFQKGDIAEGYSVSREKKESFPLTVTSAQKNPTAFYLCASSIRDRGYEAFFGQGTRLTVV.

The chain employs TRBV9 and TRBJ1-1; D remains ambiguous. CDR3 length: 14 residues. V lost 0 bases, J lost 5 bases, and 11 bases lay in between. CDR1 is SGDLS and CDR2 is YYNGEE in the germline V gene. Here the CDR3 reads CASSVDRERTEAFF. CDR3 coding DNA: TGTGCCAGCAGCGTAGATAGGGAGAGGACTGAAGCTTTCTTT.

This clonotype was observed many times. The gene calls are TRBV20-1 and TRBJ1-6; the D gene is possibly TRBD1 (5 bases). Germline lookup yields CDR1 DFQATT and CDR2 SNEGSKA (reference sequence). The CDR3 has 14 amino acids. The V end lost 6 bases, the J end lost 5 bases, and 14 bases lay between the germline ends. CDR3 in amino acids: CSATGRQHNSPLHF. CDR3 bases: TGCAGTGCAACGGGACGCCAACATAATTCACCCCTCCACTTT.

CDR3 in amino acids: CASSSGRDRELGEQYF. CDR3 DNA sequence: TGTGCCAGCAGCTCTGGCCGGGACAGGGAATTAGGCGAGCAGTACTTC. The V and J genes are TRBV11-2 and TRBJ2-7; TRBD1 aligns across 9 bases. V was pared by 4 bases and J by 6 bases, with 13 bases of the junction left unmatched. The CDR3 is 16 residues long. The germline V gene encodes CDR1 SGHAT and CDR2 FQNNGV. Using reference TRBV11-2 and TRBJ2-7 for the parts outside the CDR3, the full variable domain is EAGVAQSPRYKIIEKRQSVAFWCNPISGHATLYWYQQILGQGPKLLIQFQNNGVVDDSQLPKDRFSAERLKGVDSTLKIQPAKLEDSAVYLCASSSGRDRELGEQYFGPGTRLTVT.

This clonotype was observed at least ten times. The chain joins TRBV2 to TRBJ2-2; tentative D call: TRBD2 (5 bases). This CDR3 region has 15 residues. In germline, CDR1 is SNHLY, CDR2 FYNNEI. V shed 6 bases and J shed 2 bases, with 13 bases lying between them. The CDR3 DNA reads TGTGCCAGCAGCCCAAGCGGTACCAACACCGGGGAGCTGTTTTTT. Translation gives CASSPSGTNTGELFF.

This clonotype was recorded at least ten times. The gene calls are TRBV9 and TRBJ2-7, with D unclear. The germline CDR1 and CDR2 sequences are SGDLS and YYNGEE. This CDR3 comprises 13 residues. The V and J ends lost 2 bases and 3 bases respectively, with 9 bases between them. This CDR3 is CASSVGPDYEQYF. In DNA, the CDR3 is TGTGCCAGCAGCGTGGGCCCGGACTACGAGCAGTACTTC.

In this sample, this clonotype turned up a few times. CDR3 sequence (DNA): TGTGCCAGCAGGACCCTGCAACTTACGGGTTCACCCCTCCACTTT. It is translated as CASRTLQLTGSPLHF. The chain couples TRBV28 to TRBJ1-6; D remains ambiguous. The CDR3 is made up of 15 amino acids. The V end lost 6 bases, the J end lost 9 bases, and 18 bases lay between the germline ends. CDR1 and CDR2 from the germline V gene are MDHEN and SYDVKM.

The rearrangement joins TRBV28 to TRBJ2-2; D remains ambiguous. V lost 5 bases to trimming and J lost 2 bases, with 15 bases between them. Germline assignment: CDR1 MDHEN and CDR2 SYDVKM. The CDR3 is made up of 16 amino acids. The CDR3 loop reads CASSPIRPSNTGELFF. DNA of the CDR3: TGTGCCAGCAGTCCCATACGTCCTTCCAACACCGGGGAGCTGTTTTTT. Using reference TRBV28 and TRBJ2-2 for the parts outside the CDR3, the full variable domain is DVKVTQSSRYLVKRTGEKVFLECVQDMDHENMFWYRQDPGLGLRLIYFSYDVKMKEKGDIPEGYSVSREKKERFSLILESASTNQTSMYLCASSPIRPSNTGELFFGEGSRLTVL.

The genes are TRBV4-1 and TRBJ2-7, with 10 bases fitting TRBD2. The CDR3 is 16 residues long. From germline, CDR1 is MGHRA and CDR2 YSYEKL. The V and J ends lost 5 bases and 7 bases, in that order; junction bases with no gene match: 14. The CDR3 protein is CASSWVVASGSREQYF. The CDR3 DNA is TGCGCCAGCAGCTGGGTCGTGGCTAGCGGGAGTAGGGAGCAGTACTTC.

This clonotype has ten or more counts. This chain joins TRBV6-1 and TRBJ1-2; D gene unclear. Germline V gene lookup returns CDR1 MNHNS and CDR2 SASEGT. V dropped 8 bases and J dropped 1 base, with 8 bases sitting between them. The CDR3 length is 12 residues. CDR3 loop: CASRTGNYGYTF. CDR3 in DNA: TGTGCCAGCCGGACGGGTAACTATGGCTACACCTTC.

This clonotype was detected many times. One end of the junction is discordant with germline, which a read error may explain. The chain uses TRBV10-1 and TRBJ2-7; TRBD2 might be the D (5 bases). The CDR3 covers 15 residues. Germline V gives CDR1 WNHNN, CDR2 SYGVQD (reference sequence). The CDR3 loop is CASSPFGRVGDEQYF. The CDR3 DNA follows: TGCGCCAGCAGTCCCTTTGGACGGGTGGGAGACGAACAGTACTTC.

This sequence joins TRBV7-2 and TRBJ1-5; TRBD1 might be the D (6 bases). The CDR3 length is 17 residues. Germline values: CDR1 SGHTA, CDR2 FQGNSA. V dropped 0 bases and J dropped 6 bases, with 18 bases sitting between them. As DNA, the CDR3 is TGTGCCAGCAGCTTAGCCGCTAGGGGGGGGCCTTGTCAGCCCCAGCATTTT. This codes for CASSLAARGGPCQPQHF. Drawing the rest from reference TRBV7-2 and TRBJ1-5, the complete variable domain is GAGVSQSPSNKVTEKGKDVELRCDPISGHTALYWYRQSLGQGLEFLIYFQGNSAPDKSGLPSDRFSAERTGGSVSTLTIQRTQQEDSAVYLCASSLAARGGPCQPQHFGDGTRLSIL.

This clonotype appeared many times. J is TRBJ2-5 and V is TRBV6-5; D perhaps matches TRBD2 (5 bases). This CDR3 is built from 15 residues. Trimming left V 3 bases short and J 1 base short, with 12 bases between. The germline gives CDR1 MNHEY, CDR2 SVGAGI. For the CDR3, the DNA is TGTGCCAGCAGTTATAGGACTCCCTTCCAAGAGACCCAGTACTTC. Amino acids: CASSYRTPFQETQYF.

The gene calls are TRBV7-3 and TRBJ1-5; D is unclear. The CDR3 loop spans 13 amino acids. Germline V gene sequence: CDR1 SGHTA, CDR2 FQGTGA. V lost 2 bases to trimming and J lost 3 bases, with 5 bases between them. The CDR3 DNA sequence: TGTGCCAGCAGCTTAGACGTCAATCAGCCCCAGCATTTT. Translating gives CASSLDVNQPQHF.

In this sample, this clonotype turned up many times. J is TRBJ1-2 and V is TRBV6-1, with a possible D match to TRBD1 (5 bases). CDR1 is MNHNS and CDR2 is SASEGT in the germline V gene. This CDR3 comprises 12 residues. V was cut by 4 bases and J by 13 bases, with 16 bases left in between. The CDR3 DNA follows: TGTGCCAGCAGTGGGGACGGCGGAGGGTCCACCTTC. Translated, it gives CASSGDGGGSTF.

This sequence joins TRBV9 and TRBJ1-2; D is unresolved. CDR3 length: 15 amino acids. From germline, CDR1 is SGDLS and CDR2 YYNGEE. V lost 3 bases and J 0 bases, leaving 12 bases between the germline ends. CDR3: CASSALRTANYGYTF. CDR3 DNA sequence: TGTGCCAGCAGCGCCCTCCGGACGGCTAACTATGGCTACACCTTC.

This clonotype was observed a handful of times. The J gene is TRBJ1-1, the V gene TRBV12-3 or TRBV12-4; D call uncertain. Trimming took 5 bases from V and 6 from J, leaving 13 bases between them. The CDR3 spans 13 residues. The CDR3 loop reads CASSPSTSAEAFF. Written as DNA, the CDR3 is TGTGCCAGCAGTCCCTCCACCTCCGCTGAAGCTTTCTTT.

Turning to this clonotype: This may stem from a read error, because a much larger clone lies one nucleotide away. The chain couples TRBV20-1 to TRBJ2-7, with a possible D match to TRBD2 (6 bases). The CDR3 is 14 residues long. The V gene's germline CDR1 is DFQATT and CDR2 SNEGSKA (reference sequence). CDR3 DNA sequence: TGCATTGCCGAGGGAGGTCGCGGAAGCTACGAGCAGTACTTC. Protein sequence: CIAEGGRGSYEQYF.

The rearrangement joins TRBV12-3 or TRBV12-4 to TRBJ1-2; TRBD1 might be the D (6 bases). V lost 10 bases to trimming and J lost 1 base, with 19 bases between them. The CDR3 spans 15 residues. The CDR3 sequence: CAINDRDMNNYGYTF. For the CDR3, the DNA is TGTGCCATCAACGACCGGGACATGAATAACTATGGCTACACCTTC.

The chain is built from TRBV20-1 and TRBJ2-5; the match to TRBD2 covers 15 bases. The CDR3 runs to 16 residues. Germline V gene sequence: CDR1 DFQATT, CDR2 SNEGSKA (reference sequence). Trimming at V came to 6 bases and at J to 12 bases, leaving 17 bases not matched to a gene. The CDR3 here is CSAQLRTSGREETEYF. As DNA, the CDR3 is TGCAGTGCCCAACTACGGACTAGCGGGAGGGAAGAGACGGAGTACTTC.

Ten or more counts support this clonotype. As DNA, the CDR3 is TGTGCCAGCAGCTTAGAGTCACAGGGCAATTCACCCCTCCACTTT. Translating it yields CASSLESQGNSPLHF. The chain combines TRBV7-9 with TRBJ1-6; possible D gene TRBD1, 6 bases. CDR1 SEHNR and CDR2 FQNEAQ come from the germline V gene (reference sequence). Trimming pared 1 base from V and 7 bases from J, leaving 11 bases between. This CDR3 has 15 residues.

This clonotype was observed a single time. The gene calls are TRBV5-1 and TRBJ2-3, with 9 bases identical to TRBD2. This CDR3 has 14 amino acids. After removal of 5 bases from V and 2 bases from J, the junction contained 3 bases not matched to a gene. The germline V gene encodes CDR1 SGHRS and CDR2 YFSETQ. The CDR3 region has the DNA TGCGCCAGCAGTTCTAGCGGGGACACAGATACGCAGTATTTT. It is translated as CASSSSGDTDTQYF.

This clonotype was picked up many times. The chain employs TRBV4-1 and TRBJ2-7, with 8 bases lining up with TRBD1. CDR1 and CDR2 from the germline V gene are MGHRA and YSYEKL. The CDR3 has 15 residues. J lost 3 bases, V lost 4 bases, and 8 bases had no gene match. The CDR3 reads CASSRSRDRYYEQYF. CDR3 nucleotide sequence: TGCGCCAGCAGCCGCAGCCGGGACAGGTACTACGAGCAGTACTTC.

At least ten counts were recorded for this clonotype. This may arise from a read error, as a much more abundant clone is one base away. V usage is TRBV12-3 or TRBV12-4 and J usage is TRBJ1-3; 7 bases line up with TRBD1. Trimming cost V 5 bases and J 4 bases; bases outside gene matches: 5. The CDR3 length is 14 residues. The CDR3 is CASSPTGLGNTIYF. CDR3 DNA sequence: TGTGCCAGCAGTCCGACAGGGTTAGGAAACACCATATATTTT.